The 17 T cell receptor beta chains listed next were all sequenced from one sample in a study of T cell changes during pregnancy in multiple sclerosis. Assay: immunoSEQ multiplex PCR; the TCRdb copy retains only in-frame clones and omits some. The sample has about 48,000 clones; about 88% are singletons. Sample: CD4+ T cells from peripheral blood mononuclear cells, taken in the second trimester of pregnancy. The receptors were sampled from a female donor with multiple sclerosis, enrolled in a pregnancy study.

V is TRBV25-1 and J is TRBJ1-2; 8 bases are shared with TRBD1. The CDR3 contains 14 residues. Trimming at V came to 3 bases and at J to 4 bases, leaving 4 bases not matched to a gene. Germline CDR1 is MGHDK and CDR2 is SYGVNS. The CDR3 DNA reads TGTGCCAGCAGTGACAGGGGGCCCTCCTATGGCTACACCTTC. Translating gives CASSDRGPSYGYTF.

The rearrangement joins TRBV6-1 to TRBJ2-3, with 8 nucleotides matching TRBD2. V trimming: 4 bases; J trimming: 0 bases; junction bases outside the gene matches: 3. This CDR3 has 15 amino acids. CDR1 and CDR2 from the germline V gene are MNHNS and SASEGT. The CDR3 DNA is TGTGCCAGCAGTGGGACTAGCTTGAGCACAGATACGCAGTATTTT. Protein sequence: CASSGTSLSTDTQYF.

The table lists this clone with a count of one. J is TRBJ2-1 and V is TRBV4-3, with D unresolved. This CDR3 contains 17 residues. Germline-derived CDR1 and CDR2 are LGHNA and YSLEER. Trimming pared 0 bases from V and 3 bases from J, leaving 15 bases between. The CDR3 coding sequence is TGCGCCAGCAGCCAAGAAGCCATTACTAACCGCTACAATGAGCAGTTCTTC. It translates to CASSQEAITNRYNEQFF.

This clone was seen just once. The chain carries TRBV6-1 and TRBJ2-3; 8 nucleotides agree with TRBD2. The germline V gene has CDR1 MNHNS and CDR2 SASEGT. After removal of 2 bases from V and 2 bases from J, the junction contained 3 bases not matched to a gene. The CDR3 consists of 15 residues. CDR3 DNA sequence: TGTGCCAGCAGTGAACCAGCGGGGGACACAGATACGCAGTATTTT. The encoded protein is CASSEPAGDTDTQYF.

The chain recombines TRBV7-2 with TRBJ1-2; unclear D gene. Trimming took off 5 bases at V and 4 bases at J, with 11 bases between the two ends. The CDR3 is 13 amino acids. Germline loops: CDR1 SGHTA, CDR2 FQGNSA. The CDR3 here is CASSPLGVYGYTF. The DNA for the CDR3 is TGTGCCAGCAGCCCCCTCGGTGTCTATGGCTACACCTTC.

For the CDR3, the DNA is TGTGCCAGCAGTGAAGCATACGCTAGCTACAATGAGCAGTTCTTC. It is translated as CASSEAYASYNEQFF. This sequence joins TRBV2 and TRBJ2-1; unclear D gene. V lost 0 bases, J lost 3 bases, and 9 bases lay in between. CDR3 length equals 15 residues. The germline gives CDR1 SNHLY, CDR2 FYNNEI.

The chain is built from TRBV14 and TRBJ2-7; 8 bases match TRBD2. Germline V gene data show CDR1 as SGHDN and CDR2 as FVKESK. Trimming cost V 0 bases and J 4 bases; bases outside gene matches: 5. The length of the CDR3 is 15 residues. CDR3 sequence (DNA): TGTGCCAGCAGCCAAGATCTGATAGCGGGGTACGAGCAGTACTTC. As protein: CASSQDLIAGYEQYF.

The V call is TRBV6-5, the J call TRBJ1-1; 7 bases fit TRBD1. In germline, CDR1 is MNHEY, CDR2 SVGAGI. The trim removed 3 bases at V and 5 bases at J, leaving 9 bases unmatched. There are 15 residues in the CDR3. The CDR3 reads CASSYAYRGGTEAFF. For the CDR3, the DNA is TGTGCCAGCAGTTATGCATACAGGGGAGGAACTGAAGCTTTCTTT.

This clone has just a few counts. V gene TRBV4-2 combines with J gene TRBJ1-1, with D unresolved. Germline values: CDR1 LGHNA, CDR2 YNFKEQ. The CDR3 contains 13 residues. V lost 0 bases, J lost 3 bases, and 5 bases lay in between. The CDR3 protein is CASSQDRDTEAFF. DNA of the CDR3: TGTGCCAGCAGCCAAGATCGAGACACTGAAGCTTTCTTT.

The rearrangement joins TRBV12-5 to TRBJ2-7; tentative D call: TRBD1 (6 bases). CDR1 and CDR2 (germline): LGHNT, FRNRAP. V was cut by 1 base and J by 2 bases, with 15 bases left in between. This CDR3 has 16 residues. This CDR3 is CASGLGRTEATYEQYF. CDR3 coding DNA: TGTGCTAGTGGTTTGGGAAGGACAGAGGCGACCTACGAGCAGTACTTC.

This clone was seen a few times. The V gene is TRBV25-1, the J gene TRBJ1-1; 9 bases are shared with TRBD1. The CDR3 consists of 14 residues. Germline V gene lookup returns CDR1 MGHDK and CDR2 SYGVNS. V shed 7 bases, J shed 5 bases, and the junction held 8 bases outside the gene matches. CDR3 in amino acids: CASTLQGAGTEAFF. The CDR3 nucleotides read TGTGCCAGCACCTTACAGGGGGCGGGAACTGAAGCTTTCTTT.

The chain carries TRBV10-1 and TRBJ2-2; D gene ambiguous. The CDR3 has 12 residues. Looked up from germline, CDR1 is WNHNN and CDR2 is SYGVQD (reference sequence). V lost 6 bases and J lost 5, with 7 bases in between. The CDR3 DNA reads TGCGCCAGCAGCAGTCGAACCGGGGAGCTGTTTTTT. Translating it yields CASSSRTGELFF.

The genes are TRBV7-9 and TRBJ1-2; D may be TRBD1 (6 bases). The length of the CDR3 is 15 residues. V lost 5 bases and J 0 bases, leaving 13 bases between the germline ends. Germline V CDR1 and CDR2: SEHNR, FQNEAQ (reference sequence). The CDR3 loop reads CASSPTGLANYGYTF. CDR3 bases: TGTGCCAGCAGCCCAACAGGGCTAGCTAACTATGGCTACACCTTC.

The genes are TRBV7-9 and TRBJ2-1, with 12 bases aligning to TRBD2. The CDR3 sequence is 16 residues long. The V gene end was trimmed by 4 bases and the J gene end by 8 bases; junction bases not matched to a gene: 9. Germline loops: CDR1 SEHNR, CDR2 FQNEAQ (reference sequence). The DNA for the CDR3 is TGTGCCAGCAGCTCAGTACTAGCGGGAGGTTCGGATGAGCAGTTCTTC. Amino acids: CASSSVLAGGSDEQFF.

The chain joins TRBV6-1 to TRBJ2-7, with a possible D match to TRBD2 (7 bases). From germline, CDR1 is MNHNS and CDR2 SASEGT. V lost 1 base to trimming and J lost 1 base, with 11 bases between them. This CDR3 spans 15 amino acids. CDR3 protein: CASSEEAGHSYEQYF. CDR3 nucleotide sequence: TGTGCCAGCAGTGAAGAAGCGGGACATTCCTACGAGCAGTACTTC.

The rearrangement links TRBV5-1 to TRBJ2-3; 10 bases fit TRBD2. The CDR3 covers 16 residues. The V gene's germline CDR1 is SGHRS and CDR2 YFSETQ. The ends lost 1 base at V and 4 bases at J; junction bases unmatched: 6. CDR3: CASSLFAAGGSDTQYF. For the CDR3, the DNA is TGCGCCAGCAGCTTGTTCGCAGCGGGAGGGTCAGATACGCAGTATTTT. The whole variable domain, filled in from reference TRBV5-1 and TRBJ2-3, reads KAGVTQTPRYLIKTRGQQVTLSCSPISGHRSVSWYQQTPGQGLQFLFEYFSETQRNKGNFPGRFSGRQFSNSRSEMNVSTLELGDSALYLCASSLFAAGGSDTQYFGPGTRLTVL.

The chain employs TRBV7-2 and TRBJ1-2; D not certain. This CDR3 contains 14 residues. Per the germline V gene, CDR1 is SGHTA and CDR2 is FQGNSA. Deletions cut 1 base from V and 6 bases from J, with 12 bases between. CDR3 protein: CASSLGRGINGYTF. Written as DNA, the CDR3 is TGTGCCAGCAGCTTAGGGCGGGGAATCAATGGCTACACCTTC.